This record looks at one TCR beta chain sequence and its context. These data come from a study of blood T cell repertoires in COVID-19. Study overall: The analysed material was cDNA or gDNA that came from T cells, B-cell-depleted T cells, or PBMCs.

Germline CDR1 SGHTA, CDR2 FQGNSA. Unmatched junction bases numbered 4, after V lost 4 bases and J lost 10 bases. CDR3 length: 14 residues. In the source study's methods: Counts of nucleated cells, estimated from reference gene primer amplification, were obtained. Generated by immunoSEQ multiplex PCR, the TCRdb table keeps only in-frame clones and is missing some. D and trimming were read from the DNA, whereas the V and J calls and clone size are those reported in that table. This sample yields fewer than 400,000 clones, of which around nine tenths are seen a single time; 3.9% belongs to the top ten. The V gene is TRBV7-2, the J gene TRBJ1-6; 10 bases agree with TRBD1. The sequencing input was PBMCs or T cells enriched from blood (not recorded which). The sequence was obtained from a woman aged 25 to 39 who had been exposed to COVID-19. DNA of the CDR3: TGTGCCAGCAGCTACAGGACAGGGGGGTCACCCCTCCACTTT. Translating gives CASSYRTGGSPLHF.